Presented here are 3 T cell receptor beta chains from one specimen sequenced in a study of T cells in Graves' hyperthyroidism and ophthalmopathy. The TCR beta CDR3 regions underwent amplification using RNA transcripts as the source. The HTBI primer set drove a first-round RT-PCR of the TCR CDR3. One entry per CDR3 protein, called by TCRdb with MiXCR from the multiplex PCR reads. The table records 500,000 to 650,000 distinct CDR3 sequences, 15% to 20% of them present only once. Material: blood. The receptors shown here come from a man aged 40-55 years with Graves' ophthalmopathy.

The V gene is TRBV7-2, the J gene TRBJ1-3; no reliable D call. Germline V gene sequence: CDR1 SGHTA, CDR2 FQGNSA. The V gene lost 3 bases and the J gene lost 0 bases, with 9 bases spanning the gap. The CDR3 extends over 15 amino acids. The CDR3 sequence: CASSLGPVSGNTIYF. The CDR3 nucleotides are TGTGCCAGCAGCTTGGGCCCCGTCTCTGGAAACACCATATATTTT.

This clonotype appeared once. This chain joins TRBV27 and TRBJ2-2; D unresolved. The CDR3 spans 13 residues. The germline gives CDR1 MNHEY, CDR2 SMNVEV (reference sequence). The CDR3 sequence: CGILDGNTGELFF. The DNA for the CDR3 is TGTGGGATTCTGGACGGGAACACCGGGGAGCTGTTTTTT.

This clonotype was recorded a few times. The chain links TRBV5-1 to TRBJ2-7; 10 bases align to TRBD2. J gave up 3 bases and V 1 base, and 7 bases lay outside the gene matches. The CDR3 is made up of 16 amino acids. Germline CDR1 and CDR2: SGHRS and YFSETQ. CDR3 sequence reads: CASSLTGLAADYEQYF. The CDR3 region has the DNA TGCGCCAGCAGCTTGACCGGACTAGCGGCCGACTACGAGCAGTACTTC. Full variable domain (remainder filled in from reference TRBV5-1 and TRBJ2-7): KAGVTQTPRYLIKTRGQQVTLSCSPISGHRSVSWYQQTPGQGLQFLFEYFSETQRNKGNFPGRFSGRQFSNSRSEMNVSTLELGDSALYLCASSLTGLAADYEQYFGPGTRLTVT.